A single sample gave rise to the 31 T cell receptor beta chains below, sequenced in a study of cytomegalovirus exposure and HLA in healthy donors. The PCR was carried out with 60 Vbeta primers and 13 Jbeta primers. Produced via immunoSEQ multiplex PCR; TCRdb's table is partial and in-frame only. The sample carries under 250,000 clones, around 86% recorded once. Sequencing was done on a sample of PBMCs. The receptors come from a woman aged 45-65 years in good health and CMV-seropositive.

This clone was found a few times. The CDR3 region is CASSKPKPTSTDTQYF. CDR3 DNA sequence: TGTGCCAGCAGTAAACCAAAACCGACTAGCACAGATACGCAGTATTTT. This chain uses TRBV27 with TRBJ2-3; D unclear. Trimming shortened V by 5 bases and J by 0 bases, and 15 bases separated the two germline ends. Germline CDR1 MNHEY, CDR2 SMNVEV (reference sequence). The CDR3 covers 16 residues.

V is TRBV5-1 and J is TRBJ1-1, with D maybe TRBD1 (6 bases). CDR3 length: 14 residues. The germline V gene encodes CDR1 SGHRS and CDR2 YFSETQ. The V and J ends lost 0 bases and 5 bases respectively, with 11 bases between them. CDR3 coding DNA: TGCGCCAGCAGCTTGGAGACAGGAAGGACTGAAGCTTTCTTT. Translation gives CASSLETGRTEAFF.

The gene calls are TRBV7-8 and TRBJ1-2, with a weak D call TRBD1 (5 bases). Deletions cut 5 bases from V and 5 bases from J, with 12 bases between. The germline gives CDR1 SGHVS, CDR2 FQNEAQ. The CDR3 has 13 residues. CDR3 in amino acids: CASSPGGSYGYTF. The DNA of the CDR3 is TGTGCCAGCAGCCCGGGGGGGTCTTATGGCTACACCTTC.

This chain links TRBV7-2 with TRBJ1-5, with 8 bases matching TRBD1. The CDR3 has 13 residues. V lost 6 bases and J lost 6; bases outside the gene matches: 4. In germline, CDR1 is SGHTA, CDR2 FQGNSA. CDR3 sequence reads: CASSQGAGQPQHF. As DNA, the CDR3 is TGTGCCAGCAGTCAGGGGGCTGGTCAGCCCCAGCATTTT.

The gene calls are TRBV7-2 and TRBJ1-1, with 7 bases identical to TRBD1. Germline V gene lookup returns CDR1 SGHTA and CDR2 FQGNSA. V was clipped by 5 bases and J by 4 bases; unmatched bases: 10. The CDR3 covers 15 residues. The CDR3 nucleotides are TGTGCCAGCAGCCCTAGGAGGACAGGTAGCACTGAAGCTTTCTTT. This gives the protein CASSPRRTGSTEAFF. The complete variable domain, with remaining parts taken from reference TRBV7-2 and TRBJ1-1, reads GAGVSQSPSNKVTEKGKDVELRCDPISGHTALYWYRQSLGQGLEFLIYFQGNSAPDKSGLPSDRFSAERTGGSVSTLTIQRTQQEDSAVYLCASSPRRTGSTEAFFGQGTRLTVV.

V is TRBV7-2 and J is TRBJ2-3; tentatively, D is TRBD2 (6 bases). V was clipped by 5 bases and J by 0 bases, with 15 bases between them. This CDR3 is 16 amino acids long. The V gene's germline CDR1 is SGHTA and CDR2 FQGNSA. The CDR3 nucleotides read TGTGCCAGCAGCCGCAGGACTACCTCTAGCACAGATACGCAGTATTTT. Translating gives CASSRRTTSSTDTQYF.

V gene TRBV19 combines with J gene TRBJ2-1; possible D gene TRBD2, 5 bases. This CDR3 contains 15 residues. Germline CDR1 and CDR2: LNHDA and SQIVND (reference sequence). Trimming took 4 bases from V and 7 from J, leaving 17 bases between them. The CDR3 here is CASSNTGLAGNEQFF. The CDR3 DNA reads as TGTGCCAGTAGTAATACTGGGCTAGCCGGTAATGAGCAGTTCTTC.

CDR3: CASSPRLGTGQTEAFF. The CDR3, as DNA: TGTGCCAGCAGCCCACGTCTCGGGACAGGGCAGACTGAAGCTTTCTTT. This rearrangement joins TRBV9 to TRBJ1-1; 9 bases agree with TRBD1. This CDR3 contains 16 residues. V shed 4 bases, J shed 5 bases, and the junction held 12 bases outside the gene matches. Germline CDR1 is SGDLS and CDR2 is YYNGEE.

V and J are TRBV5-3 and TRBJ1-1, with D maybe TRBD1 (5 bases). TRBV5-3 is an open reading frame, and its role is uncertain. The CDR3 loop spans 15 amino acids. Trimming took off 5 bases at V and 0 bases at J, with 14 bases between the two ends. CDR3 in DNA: TGTGCCAGAAGACCCCTGCGGACACTGAACACTGAAGCTTTCTTT. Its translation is CARRPLRTLNTEAFF.

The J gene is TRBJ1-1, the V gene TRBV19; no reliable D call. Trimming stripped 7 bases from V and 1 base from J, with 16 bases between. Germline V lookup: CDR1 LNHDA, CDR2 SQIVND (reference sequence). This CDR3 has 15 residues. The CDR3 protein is CASTLSPGGNTEAFF. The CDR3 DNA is TGTGCCAGTACCCTATCGCCGGGAGGGAACACTGAAGCTTTCTTT.

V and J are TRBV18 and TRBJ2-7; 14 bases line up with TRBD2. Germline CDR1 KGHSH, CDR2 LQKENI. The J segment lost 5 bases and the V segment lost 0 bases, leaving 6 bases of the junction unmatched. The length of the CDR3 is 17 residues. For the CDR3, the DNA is TGTGCCAGCTCACCACCACTGGGACTAGCGGGGGCCCACGAGCAGTACTTC. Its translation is CASSPPLGLAGAHEQYF.

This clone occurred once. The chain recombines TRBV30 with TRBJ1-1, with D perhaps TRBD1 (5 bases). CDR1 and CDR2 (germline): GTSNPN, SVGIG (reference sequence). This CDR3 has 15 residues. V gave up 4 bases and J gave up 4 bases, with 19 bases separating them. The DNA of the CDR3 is TGTGCCTGGACTCGGAAGAGGAGGGGACGCACTGAAGCTTTCTTT. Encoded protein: CAWTRKRRGRTEAFF.

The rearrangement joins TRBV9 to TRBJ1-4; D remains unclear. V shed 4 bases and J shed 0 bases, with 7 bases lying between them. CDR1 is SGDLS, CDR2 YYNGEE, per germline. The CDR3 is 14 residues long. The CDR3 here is CASSLSATNEKLFF. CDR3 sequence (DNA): TGTGCCAGCAGCCTCTCTGCAACTAATGAAAAACTGTTTTTT.

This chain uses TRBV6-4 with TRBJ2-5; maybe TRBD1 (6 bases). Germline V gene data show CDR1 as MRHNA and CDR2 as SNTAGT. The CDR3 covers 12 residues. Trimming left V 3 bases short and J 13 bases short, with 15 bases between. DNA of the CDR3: TGTGCCAGCAGTGATAAGACAGGCCGGACGTACTTC. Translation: CASSDKTGRTYF.

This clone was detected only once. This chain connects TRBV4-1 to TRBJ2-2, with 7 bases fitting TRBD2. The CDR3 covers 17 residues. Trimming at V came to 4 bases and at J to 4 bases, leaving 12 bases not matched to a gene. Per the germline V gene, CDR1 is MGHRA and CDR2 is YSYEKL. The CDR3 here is CASSRGMRERTTGELFF. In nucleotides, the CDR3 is TGCGCCAGCAGCCGAGGGATGCGGGAGCGAACCACCGGGGAGCTGTTTTTT.

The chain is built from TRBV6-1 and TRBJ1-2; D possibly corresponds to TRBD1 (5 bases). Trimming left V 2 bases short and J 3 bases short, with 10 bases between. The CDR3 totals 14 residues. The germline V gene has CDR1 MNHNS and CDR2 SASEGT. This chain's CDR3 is CASSELPGDYGYTF. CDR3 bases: TGTGCCAGCAGTGAACTCCCGGGGGACTATGGCTACACCTTC.

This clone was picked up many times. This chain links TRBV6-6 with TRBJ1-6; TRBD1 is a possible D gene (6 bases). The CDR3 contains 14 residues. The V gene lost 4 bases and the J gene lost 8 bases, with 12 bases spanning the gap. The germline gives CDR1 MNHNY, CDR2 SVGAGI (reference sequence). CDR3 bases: TGTGCCAGCAGTTTACAGGGTGGTGATTCACCCCTCCACTTT. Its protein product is CASSLQGGDSPLHF.

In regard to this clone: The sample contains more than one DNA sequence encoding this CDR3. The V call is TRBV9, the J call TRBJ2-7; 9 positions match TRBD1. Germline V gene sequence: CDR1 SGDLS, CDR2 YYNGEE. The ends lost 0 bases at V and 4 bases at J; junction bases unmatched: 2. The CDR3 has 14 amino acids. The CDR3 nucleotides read TGTGCCAGCAGCGTAGCGGGGACAGGGTACGAGCAGTACTTC. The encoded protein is CASSVAGTGYEQYF.

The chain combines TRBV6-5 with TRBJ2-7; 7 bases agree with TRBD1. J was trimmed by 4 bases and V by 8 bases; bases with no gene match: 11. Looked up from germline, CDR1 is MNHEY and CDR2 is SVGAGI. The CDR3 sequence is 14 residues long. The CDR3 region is CASHPPGGEYEQYF. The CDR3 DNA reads TGTGCCAGCCACCCTCCAGGGGGAGAATACGAGCAGTACTTC.

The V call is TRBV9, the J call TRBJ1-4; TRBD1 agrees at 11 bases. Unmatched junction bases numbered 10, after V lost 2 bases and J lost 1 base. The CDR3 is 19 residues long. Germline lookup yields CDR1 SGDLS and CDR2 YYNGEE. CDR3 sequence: CASSVNPGTGGKTNEKLFF. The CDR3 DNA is TGTGCCAGCAGCGTTAATCCCGGGACAGGGGGAAAAACTAATGAAAAACTGTTTTTT. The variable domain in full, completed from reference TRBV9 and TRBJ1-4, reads DSGVTQTPKHLITATGQRVTLRCSPRSGDLSVYWYQQSLDQGLQFLIQYYNGEERAKGNILERFSAQQFPDLHSELNLSSLELGDSALYFCASSVNPGTGGKTNEKLFFGSGTQLSVL.

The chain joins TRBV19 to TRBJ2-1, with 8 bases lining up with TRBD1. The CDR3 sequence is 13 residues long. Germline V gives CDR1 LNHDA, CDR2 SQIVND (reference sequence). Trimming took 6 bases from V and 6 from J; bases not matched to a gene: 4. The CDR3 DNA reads TGTGCCAGTAGCCAGACAGGGGCCAATGAGCAGTTCTTC. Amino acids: CASSQTGANEQFF. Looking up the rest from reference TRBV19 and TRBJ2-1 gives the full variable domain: DGGITQSPKYLFRKEGQNVTLSCEQNLNHDAMYWYRQDPGQGLRLIYYSQIVNDFQKGDIAEGYSVSREKKESFPLTVTSAQKNPTAFYLCASSQTGANEQFFGPGTRLTVL.

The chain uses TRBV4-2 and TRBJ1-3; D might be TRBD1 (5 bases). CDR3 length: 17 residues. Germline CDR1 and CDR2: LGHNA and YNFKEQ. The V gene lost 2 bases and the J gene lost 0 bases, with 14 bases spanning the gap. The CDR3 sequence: CASSQSGGRISGNTIYF. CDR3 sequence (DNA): TGTGCCAGCAGCCAATCGGGGGGTAGGATCTCTGGAAACACCATATATTTT.

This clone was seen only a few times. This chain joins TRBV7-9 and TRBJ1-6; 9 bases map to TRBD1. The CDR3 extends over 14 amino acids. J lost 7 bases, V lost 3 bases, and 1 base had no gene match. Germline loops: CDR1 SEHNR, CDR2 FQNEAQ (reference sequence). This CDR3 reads CASSLGTGNSPLHF. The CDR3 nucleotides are TGTGCCAGCAGCTTGGGGACAGGGAATTCACCCCTCCACTTT. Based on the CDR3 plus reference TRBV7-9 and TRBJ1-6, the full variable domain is DTGVSQNPRHKITKRGQNVTFRCDPISEHNRLYWYRQTLGQGPEFLTYFQNEAQLEKSRLLSDRFSAERPKGSFSTLEIQRTEQGDSAMYLCASSLGTGNSPLHFGNGTRLTVT.

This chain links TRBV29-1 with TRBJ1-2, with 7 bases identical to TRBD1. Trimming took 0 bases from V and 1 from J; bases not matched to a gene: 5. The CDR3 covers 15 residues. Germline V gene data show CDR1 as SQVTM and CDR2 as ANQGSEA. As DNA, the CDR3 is TGCAGCGTTGAAGATTGGGACAGAAGTAACTATGGCTACACCTTC. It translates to CSVEDWDRSNYGYTF.

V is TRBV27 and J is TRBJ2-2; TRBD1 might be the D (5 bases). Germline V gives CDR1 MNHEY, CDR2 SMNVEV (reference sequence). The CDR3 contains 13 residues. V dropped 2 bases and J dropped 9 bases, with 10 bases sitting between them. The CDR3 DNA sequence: TGTGCCAGCAGTTTAGTTCCAGGGAGGGAGCTGTTTTTT. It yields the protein CASSLVPGRELFF.

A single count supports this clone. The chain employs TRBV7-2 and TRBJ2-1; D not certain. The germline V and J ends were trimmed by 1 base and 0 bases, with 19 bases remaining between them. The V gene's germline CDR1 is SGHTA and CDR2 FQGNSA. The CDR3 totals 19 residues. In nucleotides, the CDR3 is TGTGCCAGCAGCTTAGGTGGGCCGGCCCCTCACCGCTCCTACAATGAGCAGTTCTTC. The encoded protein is CASSLGGPAPHRSYNEQFF. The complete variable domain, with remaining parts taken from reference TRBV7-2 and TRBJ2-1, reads GAGVSQSPSNKVTEKGKDVELRCDPISGHTALYWYRQSLGQGLEFLIYFQGNSAPDKSGLPSDRFSAERTGGSVSTLTIQRTQQEDSAVYLCASSLGGPAPHRSYNEQFFGPGTRLTVL.

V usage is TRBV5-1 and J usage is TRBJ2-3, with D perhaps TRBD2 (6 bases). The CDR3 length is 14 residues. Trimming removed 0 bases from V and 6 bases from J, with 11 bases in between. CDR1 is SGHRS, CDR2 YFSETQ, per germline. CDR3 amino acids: CASSLATAGDTQYF. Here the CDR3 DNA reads TGCGCCAGCAGCTTGGCGACGGCGGGGGATACGCAGTATTTT. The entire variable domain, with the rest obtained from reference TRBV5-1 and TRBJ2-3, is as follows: KAGVTQTPRYLIKTRGQQVTLSCSPISGHRSVSWYQQTPGQGLQFLFEYFSETQRNKGNFPGRFSGRQFSNSRSEMNVSTLELGDSALYLCASSLATAGDTQYFGPGTRLTVL.

CDR3 nucleotides: TGCGCCAGCAGTGAGTCAGGAGGCAAAGAGACCCAGTACTTC. It specifies CASSESGGKETQYF. J is TRBJ2-5 and V is TRBV10-1; a possible D gene is TRBD2 (5 bases). Trimming shortened V by 0 bases and J by 3 bases, and 8 bases separated the two germline ends. This CDR3 comprises 14 residues. Per the germline V gene, CDR1 is WNHNN and CDR2 is SYGVQD (reference sequence).

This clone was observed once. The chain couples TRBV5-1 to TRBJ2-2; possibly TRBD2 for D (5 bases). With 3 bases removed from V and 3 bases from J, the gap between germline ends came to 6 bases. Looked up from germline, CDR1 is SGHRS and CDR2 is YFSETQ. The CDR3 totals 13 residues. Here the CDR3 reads CASSYGDTGELFF. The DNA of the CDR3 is TGCGCCAGCAGCTACGGGGACACCGGGGAGCTGTTTTTT.

CDR3 DNA sequence: TGTGCCATCAGTGATTGGGCGGGGCACGCCTATGGCTACACCTTC. This translates into CAISDWAGHAYGYTF. This rearrangement joins TRBV10-3 to TRBJ1-2; D may be TRBD1 (5 bases). Germline CDR1 is ENHRY and CDR2 is SYGVKD. CDR3 length: 15 residues. Trimming pared 3 bases from V and 4 bases from J, leaving 15 bases between.

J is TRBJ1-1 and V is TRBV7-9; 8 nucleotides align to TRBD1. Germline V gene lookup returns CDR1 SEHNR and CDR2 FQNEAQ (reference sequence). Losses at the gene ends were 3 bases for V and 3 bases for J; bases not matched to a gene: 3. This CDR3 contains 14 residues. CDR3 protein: CASSFTGGDTEAFF. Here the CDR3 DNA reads TGTGCCAGCAGCTTTACAGGGGGGGACACTGAAGCTTTCTTT.